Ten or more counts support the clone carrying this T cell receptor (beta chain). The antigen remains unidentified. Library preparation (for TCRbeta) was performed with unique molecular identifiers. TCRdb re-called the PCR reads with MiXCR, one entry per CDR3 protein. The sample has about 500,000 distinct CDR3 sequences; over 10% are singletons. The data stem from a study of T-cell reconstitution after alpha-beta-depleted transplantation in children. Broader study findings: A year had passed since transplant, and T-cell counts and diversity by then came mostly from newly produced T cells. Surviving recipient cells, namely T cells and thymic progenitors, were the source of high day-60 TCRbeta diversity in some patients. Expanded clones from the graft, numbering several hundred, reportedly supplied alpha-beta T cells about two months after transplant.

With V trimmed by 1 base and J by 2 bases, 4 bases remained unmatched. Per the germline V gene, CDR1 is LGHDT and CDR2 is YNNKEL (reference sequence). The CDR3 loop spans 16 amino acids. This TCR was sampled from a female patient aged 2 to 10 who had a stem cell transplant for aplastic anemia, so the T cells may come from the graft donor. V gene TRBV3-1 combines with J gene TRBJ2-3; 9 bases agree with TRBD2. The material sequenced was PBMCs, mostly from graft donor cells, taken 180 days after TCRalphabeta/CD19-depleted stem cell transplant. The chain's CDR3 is CASSQGGGANTDTQYF. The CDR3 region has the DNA TGTGCCAGCAGCCAAGGCGGGGGGGCCAACACAGATACGCAGTATTTT.